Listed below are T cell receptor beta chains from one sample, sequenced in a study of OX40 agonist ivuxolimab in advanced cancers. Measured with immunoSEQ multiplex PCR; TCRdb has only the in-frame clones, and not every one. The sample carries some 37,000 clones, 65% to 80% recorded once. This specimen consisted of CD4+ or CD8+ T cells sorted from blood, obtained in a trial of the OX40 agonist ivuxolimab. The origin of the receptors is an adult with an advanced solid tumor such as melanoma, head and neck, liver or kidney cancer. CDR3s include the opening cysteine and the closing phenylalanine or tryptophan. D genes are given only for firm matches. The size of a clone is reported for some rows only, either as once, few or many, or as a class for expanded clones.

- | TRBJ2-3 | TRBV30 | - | TGTGCCTGGAGTCAGGGGACAGATACGCAGTATTTT | CAWSQGTDTQYF
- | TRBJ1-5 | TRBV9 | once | TGTGCCAGCAGCCTTACAGGGCATGTTGATCAGCCCCAGCATTTT | CASSLTGHVDQPQHF
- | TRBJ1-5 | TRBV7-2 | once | TGTGCCAGCAGCATGCGGGACGGTAGCAATCAGCCCCAGCATTTT | CASSMRDGSNQPQHF
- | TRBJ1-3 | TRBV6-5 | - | TGTGCCAGCGGGTCCGGGGGCTCTGGAAACACCATATATTTT | CASGSGGSGNTIYF
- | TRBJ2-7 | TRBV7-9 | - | TGTGCCAGCAGCCTTTGGGACCGGACCTACGAGCAGTACTTC | CASSLWDRTYEQYF
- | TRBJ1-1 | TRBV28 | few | TGTGCCAGCAGTTTAGCTCCCGGACACACTGAAGCTTTCTTT | CASSLAPGHTEAFF
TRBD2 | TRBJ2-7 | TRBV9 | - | TGTGCCAGTGCACGGGTAGCGGGTTCCTCCTACGAGCAGTACTTC | CASARVAGSSYEQYF
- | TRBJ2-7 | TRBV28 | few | TGTGCCAGCAGTGGGGGCTTCGGGCGGGACGCCTACGAGCAGTACTTC | CASSGGFGRDAYEQYF
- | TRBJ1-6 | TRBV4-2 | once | TGTGCCAGCAGCCAAGAAGTTATAACAGCTAATTCACCCCTCCACTTT | CASSQEVITANSPLHF
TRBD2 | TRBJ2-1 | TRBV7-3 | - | TGTGCCAGCAGCCCCTCGGGGGGGGGCTATGGTGAGCAGTTCTTC | CASSPSGGGYGEQFF